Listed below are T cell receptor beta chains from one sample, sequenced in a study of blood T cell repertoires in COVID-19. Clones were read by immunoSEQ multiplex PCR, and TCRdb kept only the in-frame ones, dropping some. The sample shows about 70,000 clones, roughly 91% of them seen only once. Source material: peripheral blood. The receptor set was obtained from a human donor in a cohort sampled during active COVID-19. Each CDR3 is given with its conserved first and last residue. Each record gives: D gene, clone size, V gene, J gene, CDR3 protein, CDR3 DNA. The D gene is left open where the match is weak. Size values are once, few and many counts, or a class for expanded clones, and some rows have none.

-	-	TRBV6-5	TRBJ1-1	CASRVRENTEAFF	TGTGCCAGCAGGGTTCGCGAGAACACTGAAGCTTTCTTT
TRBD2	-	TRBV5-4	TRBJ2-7	CASSPGLAGVPEQYF	TGTGCCAGCAGCCCGGGACTAGCGGGAGTACCCGAGCAGTACTTC
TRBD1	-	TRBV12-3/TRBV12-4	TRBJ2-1	CASGTDYNEQFF	TGTGCCAGCGGGACAGACTACAATGAGCAGTTCTTC
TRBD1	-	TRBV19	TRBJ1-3	CATRDRGSGNTIYF	TGTGCCACCCGGGACAGGGGCTCTGGAAACACCATATATTTT
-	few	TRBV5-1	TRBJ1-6	CASSLGQEATYSPLHF	TGCGCCAGCAGCTTGGGGCAGGAGGCTACCTATTCACCCCTCCACTTT
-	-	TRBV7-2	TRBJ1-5	CASSLYHATGLNQPQHF	TGTGCCAGCAGCTTATATCACGCGACAGGACTCAATCAGCCCCAGCATTTT
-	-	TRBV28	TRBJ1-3	CASSLPPGLGNTIYF	TGTGCCAGCAGTTTACCCCCAGGGCTAGGAAACACCATATATTTT
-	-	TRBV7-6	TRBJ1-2	CASSLSGTNGYTF	TGTGCCAGCAGCTTATCCGGGACAAATGGCTACACCTTC
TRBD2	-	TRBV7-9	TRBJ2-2	CASSPTSGSSHTGELFF	TGTGCCAGCAGTCCCACTAGCGGGAGTTCCCACACCGGGGAGCTGTTTTTT
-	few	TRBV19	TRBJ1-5	CASSTPEGRANQPQHF	TGTGCCAGTAGTACGCCCGAGGGCCGGGCGAATCAGCCCCAGCATTTT
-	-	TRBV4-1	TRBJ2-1	CASSQDPIAVWSQFF	TGCGCCAGCAGCCAAGACCCTATAGCGGTCTGGTCCCAGTTCTTC
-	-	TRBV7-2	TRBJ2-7	CASSVWAGEQYF	TGTGCCAGCAGCGTTTGGGCAGGCGAGCAGTACTTC
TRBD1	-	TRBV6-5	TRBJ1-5	CASTGQGHQPQHF	TGTGCCAGCACTGGACAGGGTCATCAGCCCCAGCATTTT
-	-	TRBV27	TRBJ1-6	CASSLSRRNSPLHF	TGTGCCAGCAGTTTGAGCAGGAGGAATTCACCCCTCCACTTT
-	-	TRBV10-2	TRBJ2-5	CASSVGAETQYF	TGCGCCAGCAGTGTTGGAGCAGAGACCCAGTACTTC
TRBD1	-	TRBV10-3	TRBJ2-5	CAISDGQGGETQYF	TGTGCCATCAGTGACGGACAGGGCGGGGAGACCCAGTACTTC
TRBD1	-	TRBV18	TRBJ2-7	CASSEQGESNEQYF	TGTGCCAGCTCTGAACAGGGGGAATCCAACGAGCAGTACTTC
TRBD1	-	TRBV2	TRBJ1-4	CASRTLTGVGEKLFF	TGTGCCAGCAGAACCTTAACAGGGGTCGGGGAAAAACTGTTTTTT
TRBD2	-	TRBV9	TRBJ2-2	CASSVGLAGVPGELFF	TGTGCCAGCAGCGTAGGACTAGCGGGAGTCCCCGGGGAGCTGTTTTTT
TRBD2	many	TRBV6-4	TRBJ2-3	CASSGTSGSGGTDTQYF	TGTGCCAGCTCGGGAACTAGCGGGAGCGGGGGCACAGATACGCAGTATTTT
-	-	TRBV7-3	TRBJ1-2	CASSQDGMALGGYTF	TGTGCCAGCAGCCAGGACGGGATGGCTTTGGGCGGCTACACCTTC
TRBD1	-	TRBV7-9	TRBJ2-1	CGTGTNYNEQFF	TGTGGGACAGGAACCAACTACAATGAGCAGTTCTTC
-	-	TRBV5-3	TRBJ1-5	CARNPPVCTGSLHQPQHF	TGTGCCAGAAACCCACCCGTATGTACGGGGTCTCTCCATCAGCCCCAGCATTTT
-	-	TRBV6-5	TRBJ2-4	CASNTGAENIQYF	TGTGCCAGCAATACGGGTGCTGAAAACATTCAGTACTTC
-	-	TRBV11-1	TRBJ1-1	CASSPRTASNRLFF	TGTGCCAGCAGCCCCAGGACAGCCTCGAATCGGCTTTTCTTT
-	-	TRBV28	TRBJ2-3	CASSWSSGTDTQYF	TGTGCCAGCAGTTGGTCTAGCGGCACAGATACGCAGTATTTT
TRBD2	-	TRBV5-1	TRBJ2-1	CASSLRAGTTNLRLYNEQFF	TGCGCCAGCAGCTTGAGGGCCGGGACTACCAATTTACGACTCTACAATGAGCAGTTCTTC
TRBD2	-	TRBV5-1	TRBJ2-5	CASSLARGGSGSGAETQYF	TGCGCCAGCAGCTTGGCCCGGGGGGGGAGCGGGAGCGGAGCAGAGACCCAGTACTTC
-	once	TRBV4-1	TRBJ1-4	CASSQEQATNEKLFF	TGCGCCAGCAGCCAAGAACAGGCAACTAATGAAAAACTGTTTTTT
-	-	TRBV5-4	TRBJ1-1	CASRRDMNTEAFF	TGTGCCAGCAGACGTGACATGAACACTGAAGCTTTCTTT
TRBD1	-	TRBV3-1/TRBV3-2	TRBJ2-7	CASSQGTGGFDEQYF	TGTGCCAGCAGCCAAGGTACAGGGGGTTTCGACGAGCAGTACTTC
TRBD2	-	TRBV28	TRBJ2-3	CASSFHLEGRASITDTQYF	TGTGCCAGCAGTTTTCATTTGGAGGGGAGGGCCTCAATTACAGATACGCAGTATTTT
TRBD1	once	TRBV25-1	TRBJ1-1	CASSATGGGTEAFF	TGTGCCAGCAGTGCTACAGGGGGCGGCACTGAAGCTTTCTTT
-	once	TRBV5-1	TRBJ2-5	CASSLGGAPGETQYF	TGCGCCAGCAGCTTAGGGGGGGCGCCTGGAGAGACCCAGTACTTC
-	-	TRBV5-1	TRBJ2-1	CASSFYFGGSYNEQFF	TGCGCCAGCAGCTTTTATTTTGGGGGGTCCTACAATGAGCAGTTCTTC
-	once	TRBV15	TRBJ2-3	CATSGPGEGVRGTQYF	TGTGCCACCAGCGGGCCCGGCGAGGGGGTTCGGGGTACGCAGTATTTT